These 8 T cell receptor beta chains were sequenced from one sample in a study of blood T cell repertoires in COVID-19. Clones were read by immunoSEQ multiplex PCR, and TCRdb kept only the in-frame ones, dropping some. This sample yields 250,000 to 350,000 clones, of which about 87% are seen a single time; less than 3% belongs to the top ten. The source material was PBMCs or T cells enriched from blood (not recorded which). The receptor set was obtained from a woman between 50 and 59 years old who had recovered from COVID-19.

The CDR3 DNA sequence: TGTGCCAGCAGTAGGGGAAGGGTGGATGGCTACACCTTC. Its translation is CASSRGRVDGYTF. This sequence joins TRBV28 and TRBJ1-2; D may be TRBD1 (5 bases). Germline CDR1 is MDHEN and CDR2 is SYDVKM. V was clipped by 5 bases and J by 6 bases, with 13 bases between them. The CDR3 sequence is 13 residues long.

V usage is TRBV2 and J usage is TRBJ2-3; TRBD1 matches 10 bases. V gave up 7 bases and J gave up 3 bases; unmatched junction bases: 1. CDR1 is SNHLY, CDR2 FYNNEI, per germline. This CDR3 comprises 13 residues. The CDR3 region is CASTGQGTDTQYF. The CDR3 DNA reads as TGTGCCAGCACGGGACAGGGGACAGATACGCAGTATTTT.

The chain joins TRBV30 to TRBJ1-3; 7 bases match TRBD1. Unmatched junction bases numbered 4, after V lost 7 bases and J lost 1 base. This CDR3 is 13 amino acids long. Germline V gene data show CDR1 as GTSNPN and CDR2 as SVGIG (reference sequence). DNA of the CDR3: TGTGCCTACCCGACAGGGTCTGGAAACACCATATATTTT. Translated: CAYPTGSGNTIYF. The full variable domain, completed using reference TRBV30 and TRBJ1-3, is SQTIHQWPATLVQPVGSPLSLECTVEGTSNPNLYWYRQAAGRGLQLLFYSVGIGQISSEVPQNLSASRPQDRQFILSSKKLLLSDSGFYLCAYPTGSGNTIYFGEGSWLTVV.

This chain uses TRBV27 with TRBJ1-2; TRBD1 is a possible D gene (5 bases). The germline CDR1 and CDR2 sequences are MNHEY and SMNVEV (reference sequence). V lost 7 bases and J lost 0, with 21 bases in between. The length of the CDR3 is 17 residues. DNA of the CDR3: TGTGCCAGCACCTCCGGGGCGGGGGGAAGAACTAACTATGGCTACACCTTC. This sequence encodes CASTSGAGGRTNYGYTF.

This clone has just one count. The chain joins TRBV5-8 to TRBJ1-2; no clear D gene. V lost 1 base and J 7 bases, leaving 17 bases between the germline ends. The CDR3 extends over 15 amino acids. CDR1 and CDR2 (germline): SGHTS, YDEGEE. The CDR3 DNA is TGTGCCAGCAGCTTGAGGGCGGGCGGATTTCGTGGCTACACCTTC. Translating gives CASSLRAGGFRGYTF.

J is TRBJ2-1 and V is TRBV5-1, with 9 bases lining up with TRBD2. CDR1 is SGHRS and CDR2 is YFSETQ in the germline V gene. Germline trimming cut 0 bases from V and 4 bases from J; bases unmatched to any gene: 8. The CDR3 sequence is 17 residues long. In DNA, the CDR3 is TGCGCCAGCAGCTTGGAGTATTGGCGGGAGGGTTACAATGAGCAGTTCTTC. It codes for CASSLEYWREGYNEQFF.

This sequence joins TRBV4-1 and TRBJ1-4; the D gene is possibly TRBD1 (6 bases). Trimming cost V 1 base and J 4 bases, with 13 bases left between them. CDR3 length: 16 amino acids. CDR1 MGHRA and CDR2 YSYEKL come from the germline V gene. CDR3 DNA: TGCGCCAGCAGCCAAGCCTTAGGACAGCTTAATGAAAAACTGTTTTTT. It translates to CASSQALGQLNEKLFF.

The V gene is TRBV28, the J gene TRBJ2-7; a possible D gene is TRBD1 (5 bases). In germline, CDR1 is MDHEN, CDR2 SYDVKM. The V and J ends lost 4 bases and 2 bases respectively, with 18 bases between them. CDR3 length: 16 amino acids. Here the CDR3 reads CASSSSGSPWAYEQYF. The CDR3 DNA follows: TGTGCCAGCAGTTCCTCAGGGTCCCCATGGGCCTACGAGCAGTACTTC.